These 17 T cell receptor beta chains were sequenced from one sample in a study of blood T cell repertoires in COVID-19 (dated by TCRdb to the early 2020s). Receptors were amplified or captured by the immunoSEQ multiplex PCR assay. TCRdb carries this immuneACCESS record with in-frame sequences only. Its versions omit some clonotypes, under half of them owing to an unresolved V gene in the studies checked, with the rest unexplained. The sample table holds about 310,000 clones, of which roughly 84% were seen once. 1% of the sample comes from the top ten. The sequencing sample was made of peripheral blood. The receptors come from a man in his fifties with active or convalescent COVID-19.

The chain uses TRBV6-4 and TRBJ2-7; the match to TRBD1 covers 7 bases. Germline loops: CDR1 MRHNA, CDR2 SNTAGT. The CDR3 has 14 amino acids. V lost 6 bases, J lost 3 bases, and 8 bases stayed unmatched. CDR3 region: CASRHRGSNYEQYF. DNA for the CDR3: TGTGCCAGCAGGCACAGGGGATCCAACTACGAGCAGTACTTC.

This chain connects TRBV5-1 to TRBJ1-3, with TRBD1 matching over 8 bases. After removal of 4 bases from V and 2 bases from J, the junction contained 5 bases not matched to a gene. This CDR3 comprises 15 residues. The germline V gene has CDR1 SGHRS and CDR2 YFSETQ. Here the CDR3 DNA reads TGCGCCAGCAGCCCGGCGACAGGGGCTGGAAACACCATATATTTT. Translation gives CASSPATGAGNTIYF.

V is TRBV7-9 and J is TRBJ2-2; 12 bases line up with TRBD2. Unmatched junction bases numbered 4, after V lost 4 bases and J lost 7 bases. Germline CDR1 and CDR2: SEHNR and FQNEAQ (reference sequence). This CDR3 comprises 15 residues. CDR3 DNA sequence: TGTGCCAGCAGCTCTAGCGGGAGGGACGGCGGGGAGCTGTTTTTT. Protein: CASSSSGRDGGELFF.

The rearrangement uses TRBV1 and TRBJ2-3; the D call of TRBD2 is as the table states it, not checked on the DNA. TRBV1 is tagged as a pseudogene. The CDR3 spans 13 residues. The CDR3 DNA reads as TGCACCAGCAGCCAAAGAGGTTCCGATACGCAGTATTTT. Amino acid sequence: CTSSQRGSDTQYF.

The chain combines TRBV28 with TRBJ1-2, with a possible D match to TRBD1 (6 bases). This CDR3 has 14 amino acids. CDR1 and CDR2 (germline): MDHEN, SYDVKM. V lost 5 bases, J lost 3 bases, and 13 bases lay in between. Written as DNA, the CDR3 is TGTGCCAGCAGTAATACCGGGACATACTATGGCTACACCTTC. As protein: CASSNTGTYYGYTF.

The chain links TRBV11-1 to TRBJ1-6; D is uncertain. Trimming stripped 1 base from V and 8 bases from J, with 6 bases between. Per the germline V gene, CDR1 is SGHAT and CDR2 is FQDESV (reference sequence). The CDR3 sequence is 13 residues long. CDR3 amino acids: CASSLEAHSPLHF. As DNA, the CDR3 is TGTGCCAGCAGCTTAGAAGCGCATTCACCCCTCCACTTT.

The chain joins TRBV7-3 to TRBJ2-1; 11 bases match TRBD2. Germline V gives CDR1 SGHTA, CDR2 FQGTGA. The V segment lost 8 bases and the J segment 7 bases; nucleotides outside the gene matches: 10. The CDR3 consists of 15 residues. CDR3 region: CASSPRASGRNEQFF. The CDR3 DNA reads as TGTGCCAGCTCCCCTAGGGCTAGCGGGAGGAATGAGCAGTTCTTC. Filled out from reference TRBV7-3 and TRBJ2-1, the complete variable domain reads GAGVSQTPSNKVTEKGKYVELRCDPISGHTALYWYRQSLGQGPEFLIYFQGTGAADDSGLPNDRFFAVRPEGSVSTLKIQRTERGDSAVYLCASSPRASGRNEQFFGPGTRLTVL.

The chain combines TRBV24-1 with TRBJ2-3; 12 bases line up with TRBD2. CDR3 length: 16 amino acids. The germline CDR1 and CDR2 sequences are KGHDR and SFDVKD. V was clipped by 6 bases and J by 1 base; unmatched bases: 4. The CDR3 here is CATSKTSGRGTDTQYF. DNA of the CDR3: TGTGCCACCAGTAAGACTAGCGGGAGAGGCACAGATACGCAGTATTTT.

V and J are TRBV18 and TRBJ1-5, with TRBD1 matching over 10 bases. Germline CDR1 and CDR2: KGHSH and LQKENI. The ends lost 5 bases at V and 7 bases at J; junction bases unmatched: 14. The CDR3 runs 17 residues. The CDR3 here is CASSTQTGTGAAQPQHF. Written as DNA, the CDR3 is TGTGCCAGCTCAACTCAAACCGGGACAGGGGCCGCACAGCCCCAGCATTTT.

This sequence joins TRBV5-4 and TRBJ2-1, with 8 bases identical to TRBD1. Germline V gene data show CDR1 as SGHNT and CDR2 as YYREEE (reference sequence). V was clipped by 4 bases and J by 6 bases; unmatched bases: 9. The CDR3 contains 15 residues. The CDR3 region is CASSPRTGRSNEQFF. The CDR3 DNA reads TGTGCCAGCAGCCCAAGGACAGGGAGGTCCAATGAGCAGTTCTTC.

This chain connects TRBV5-1 to TRBJ2-1; 8 nucleotides match TRBD2. CDR1 SGHRS and CDR2 YFSETQ come from the germline V gene. The CDR3 totals 12 residues. Losses at the gene ends were 8 bases for V and 9 bases for J; bases not matched to a gene: 7. This CDR3 reads CARRTSLGEQFF. In nucleotides, the CDR3 is TGCGCCAGGAGGACTAGCCTCGGTGAGCAGTTCTTC.

The chain has TRBV11-2 and TRBJ1-2; tentatively, D is TRBD1 (6 bases). CDR3 length: 14 amino acids. V lost 3 bases and J 3 bases, leaving 11 bases between the germline ends. From germline, CDR1 is SGHAT and CDR2 FQNNGV. The CDR3 protein is CASSFTAGDYGYTF. In DNA, the CDR3 is TGTGCCAGCAGCTTTACCGCAGGGGACTATGGCTACACCTTC. Full variable domain (outside the CDR3, taken from reference TRBV11-2 and TRBJ1-2): EAGVAQSPRYKIIEKRQSVAFWCNPISGHATLYWYQQILGQGPKLLIQFQNNGVVDDSQLPKDRFSAERLKGVDSTLKIQPAKLEDSAVYLCASSFTAGDYGYTFGSGTRLTVV.

This sequence joins TRBV5-1 and TRBJ2-5; TRBD2 agrees at 13 bases. CDR1 is SGHRS and CDR2 is YFSETQ in the germline V gene. This CDR3 is 16 amino acids long. V shed 3 bases, J shed 2 bases, and the junction held 4 bases outside the gene matches. The CDR3 region has the DNA TGCGCCAGCAGCTGGGGGACTAGCGGGATACAAGAGACCCAGTACTTC. Amino acids: CASSWGTSGIQETQYF.

This clone was observed a handful of times. The J gene is TRBJ2-2, the V gene TRBV5-1; D might be TRBD2 (5 bases). CDR3 length equals 16 residues. From germline, CDR1 is SGHRS and CDR2 YFSETQ. V was trimmed by 0 bases and J by 0 bases, leaving 9 bases between them. Written as DNA, the CDR3 is TGCGCCAGCAGCTTGGAGCTAGCAGCGAACACCGGGGAGCTGTTTTTT. Its protein product is CASSLELAANTGELFF.

The chain has TRBV5-1 and TRBJ2-5; the D is unclear. In germline, CDR1 is SGHRS, CDR2 YFSETQ. This CDR3 contains 13 residues. The V and J ends lost 0 bases and 5 bases respectively, with 8 bases between them. The CDR3 is CASSLDSLETQYF. For the CDR3, the DNA is TGCGCCAGCAGCTTGGACAGTCTGGAGACCCAGTACTTC.

This clone was seen once. This chain links TRBV5-6 with TRBJ2-5; 7 nucleotides agree with TRBD2. V lost 7 bases to trimming and J lost 3 bases; unmatched junction nucleotides: 12. The V gene's germline CDR1 is SGHDT and CDR2 YYEEEE. This CDR3 contains 15 residues. For the CDR3, the DNA is TGTGCCAGCTTCCGCAGCAGCCTAGCGGAAGAGACCCAGTACTTC. Translated: CASFRSSLAEETQYF.

This chain uses TRBV5-5 with TRBJ1-2; weak D call: TRBD1 (6 bases). The CDR3 has 14 amino acids. V lost 4 bases to trimming and J lost 0 bases, with 10 bases between them. Germline-derived CDR1 and CDR2 are SGHKS and YYEKEE (reference sequence). In nucleotides, the CDR3 is TGTGCCAGCAGCCCGGACAGCTCTAACTATGGCTACACCTTC. This codes for CASSPDSSNYGYTF.